This T cell receptor (beta chain) was identified during a study of cytomegalovirus exposure and HLA in healthy donors (dated by TCRdb to 2016 to 2017). For the wider study: In an earlier analysis of under 750 of the donors, around 290 Gb of sequence data and about 110 million unique TCR beta sequences from roughly 180 million T cells were reported. About 280 gigabases of sequencing data and 70 million to 95 million unique TCR sequences made up an early release that covered some 640 HLA-typed donors. Among the roughly 400 genotyped donors, around 79% belonged to the genetic ancestry cluster associated with self-reported Caucasian donors. The study aimed to test whether signatures of past pathogen exposure could be identified by cataloging public T cell receptors. The study used immunosequencing to profile the T cell repertoires of about 670 subjects and linked those repertoires to cytomegalovirus serostatus. Along with the roughly 670-subject first cohort, a separate validation cohort of over a hundred different subjects was used. To predict cytomegalovirus infection status, the study brought together high-throughput TCR immunosequencing, statistical association of individual TCRs with disease status, and machine learning. A later analysis re-examined previously published TCR beta repertoires from 600 to 700 donors and added high-resolution HLA genotyping to investigate patterns of TCR occurrence. Rather than using new phenotypic data, the later analysis identified candidate immune exposures from TCR beta sequences and from how often those sequences occurred across donors. In an earlier analysis of a few hundred of the donors, high-throughput TCR beta sequencing was used to judge whether each TCR beta V gene segment behaved as functional or pseudogenic. Alongside the repertoire data, information on donor age, sex, ethnicity and CMV serostatus was compiled. Genome-wide SNP genotypes for about 65% of the roughly 670 donors were used in a later genetic analysis, which treated that subset as a discovery cohort. Every discovery cohort repertoire had been produced on one sequencing platform. Class I and class II HLA loci were covered by the typing at four-digit resolution. Typing coverage differed by locus: A, B, C, DRB1 and DQB1 were typed in about 620-640 donors, DQA1 in roughly 500, DPA1 in 606, and DPB1 in 400 to 490. Several DR-DQ haplotypes were treated as single units for association and clustering because of strong linkage in the cohort. Among some 410 genotyped donors of the cohort, an average of roughly 230,000 unique TCR beta nucleotide sequences was sequenced per donor, of which about 20% were non-productive. The paper's findings and limits, for the study overall: Because HLA typing was unavailable for some donors at each locus, only the typed subset was used in association tests. In a later analysis, several top co-occurrence clusters were reported to appear linked to parvovirus B19, influenza, CMV and Epstein-Barr virus. In vitro tests confirmed that three of the cytomegalovirus-associated TCR beta chains recognize cytomegalovirus antigens. A total of 150 or so TCR beta chains were listed by the study as associated with cytomegalovirus. In an earlier analysis of 587 of the donors, most TCR beta V segments appeared in productive rearrangements about 87% or about 30% of the time, broadly matching IMGT annotations. An association between a missense DCLRE1C variant and V-gene and J-gene trimming of TCR beta chains was found in a later genetic analysis and replicated in an independent cohort. The earlier analysis of 587 of the donors excluded approximately 17 rarely observed V segments, including chromosome 9 orphons, because counts were too low. Some IMGT-functional V segments, including TRBV6-2 and TRBV6-3, could not be told apart with the 87-base-pair reads, so those segments were excluded. Presence/absence analyses assumed roughly uniform sequencing depth across donors, an assumption that may not hold. Compared with equally common non-associated chains, HLA-associated TCR beta chains in a later analysis were more clonally expanded and had lower generation probabilities. Most TCR sequences were observed very rarely across donors, whereas some public TCRs were present in many individuals. It was suggested by the authors that the approach could potentially be generalized to other disease states and immunological phenotypes. The sequencing pipeline was judged likely to have produced a cluster of highly shared sequence variants as a technical artifact. Correlated functional status among segregating V segments might reflect linkage disequilibrium, but an unknown experimental factor could not be ruled out. According to a later genetic analysis, donors in an Asian-associated ancestry cluster had fewer N-insertions in productive TCRs than the approximately 630-donor mean. When HLA alleles, especially DR and DQ, strongly co-occurred, attributing TCR associations to individual alleles was difficult. A further reported finding was that TCR beta sequences accurately predicted the HLA-A and HLA-B alleles for most subjects in the first cohort. For the cohort, immune exposure information was limited to CMV serostatus. In a later analysis, around 15,000 TCR beta sequences were associated with specific HLA alleles at a false discovery rate of 0.05. Most CMV-associated TCR beta chains appeared to be HLA-restricted in a later analysis, and the HLA associations seemed to be driven largely by CMV exposure. The classifier was reported to diagnose cytomegalovirus status with high specificity and sensitivity in both the original and validation cohorts. Only TCR beta chains were sequenced in this cohort, and the absence of alpha or paired-chain data limited detectable features. In a later analysis, TCR association rates were found to vary across HLA loci, with the most associated TCRs seen for DRB1 alleles and the fewest for HLA-C alleles.

The cohort consisted of some 730 healthy bone marrow donors. At the time of sampling, every cohort member was nominally healthy, though immune exposures that went unrecorded were likely present. The donor was CMV seronegative and was included in the group of approximately 350 seronegative cohort members. A peripheral blood sample was collected from each donor, and TCR beta sequencing was performed on peripheral blood mononuclear cells. Genomic DNA extraction from the blood cell samples was performed with the Qiagen DNeasy Blood Extraction Kit. The CDR3 measures 15 amino acids from cysteine to phenylalanine. Only CDR3 DNA remains: 45 bases, in frame from the first base. The germline V gene (reference sequence) supplies CDR1 SGHNT and CDR2 YYREEE. V trim: 4 bases; J trim: 9 bases; unmatched bases: 7. The library was generated by the immunoSEQ multiplex PCR assay. The multiplex PCR relied on a mix of 60 forward primers for TCR Vbeta segments and 13 reverse primers for TCR Jbeta segments. Amplification of the CDR3 region of rearranged TCR beta genes was performed with a multiplex PCR assay on genomic DNA. The amplified TCR beta libraries were sequenced on the Illumina HiSeq System as 87-base-pair reads. Processing in the source paper ran as follows. A later analysis counted 75 million to 100 million unique TCR beta chains across the 690 or so repertoires, and around 9.9 million of these chains were shared by at least two donors. Raw reads were error-corrected and collapsed into unique sequences with a nearest-neighbor algorithm that merged closely related sequences to remove PCR and sequencing errors. CDR3 sequences were aligned to IMGT reference sequences to assign V, D and J gene segments. Each retained sequence needed at least a six-nucleotide match to both a V gene segment and a J gene segment. A rearrangement was called productive if the CDR3 had no stop codons and remained in frame with V and J, and every other rearrangement was called non-productive. CDR3 was defined according to IMGT convention as the region running from the second conserved V-encoded cysteine to the conserved J-encoded phenylalanine. In an earlier analysis of 587 of the donors, sequences lacking an unambiguous match to a single V gene segment were excluded. In an earlier analysis of roughly 500 of the donors, V segments were called functional above 56.7% productive rearrangements and were called segregating when the between-donor standard deviation exceeded 5%. A statistical classification framework was built for diagnosing cytomegalovirus status from the catalog of TCR beta chain sequences. V and J gene assignment, in a later analysis, came from comparing TCR nucleotide sequences with IMGT/GENE-DB human TR gene sequences. The TCRdist pipeline was used in a later analysis to assign CDR3 sequences and most-parsimonious VDJ recombination scenarios. In a later analysis, every TCR beta chain was defined by the combination of its CDR3 amino acid sequence and its V-gene family, and reads without a unique V-gene family were dropped. As a way to deal with suspected cross-contamination and a sequencing artifact, a later analysis dropped hundreds of nucleotide sequences that were highly shared and had low generation probability. For each public chain, a later analysis derived a clonal expansion index from normalized ranks of inferred template counts within each repertoire. Generation probabilities in a later analysis came from a VDJ recombination model fitted to out-of-frame rearrangements, and those results were checked against IGoR. In a later analysis, hypergeometric tests were used to score TCR-TCR, TCR-HLA and TCR-CMV co-occurrence, with a repertoire-size bias correction applied to TCR pairs. In a later analysis, false discovery rates were estimated by permuting HLA or CMV assignments 20 times. A later analysis grouped co-occurring TCRs with DBSCAN, adding TCRdist sequence similarity when clustering within HLA-allele-positive subsets. Co-occurrence clustering excluded repertoires with fewer than 30,000 or more than 120,000 public chains, plus five with anomalous nucleotide sharing. The source is immuneACCESS, and TCRdb retained only in-frame sequences with V and J called. Part of the clones is not carried over; for the studies checked, unresolved V genes explain less than half of this, and the remainder is unexplained. V and J calls and clone size are those listed in that table; D and trimming were worked out from the DNA. This sample's table carries 91,000 or so clones. The ten largest clones take up roughly 3% of the sample.

Concerning this clone: It lacks a known antigen.

This receptor chain uses TRBV5-4 and TRBJ2-1; 13 middle bases align to TRBD2. Sequencing used PBMCs. This receptor was obtained from a woman aged 25 to 45 in good health and CMV-seronegative. The bases read TGTGCCAGCAGCATTACGGGACTAGCGGGATCTGAGCAGTTCTTC. This yields the protein CASSITGLAGSEQFF.